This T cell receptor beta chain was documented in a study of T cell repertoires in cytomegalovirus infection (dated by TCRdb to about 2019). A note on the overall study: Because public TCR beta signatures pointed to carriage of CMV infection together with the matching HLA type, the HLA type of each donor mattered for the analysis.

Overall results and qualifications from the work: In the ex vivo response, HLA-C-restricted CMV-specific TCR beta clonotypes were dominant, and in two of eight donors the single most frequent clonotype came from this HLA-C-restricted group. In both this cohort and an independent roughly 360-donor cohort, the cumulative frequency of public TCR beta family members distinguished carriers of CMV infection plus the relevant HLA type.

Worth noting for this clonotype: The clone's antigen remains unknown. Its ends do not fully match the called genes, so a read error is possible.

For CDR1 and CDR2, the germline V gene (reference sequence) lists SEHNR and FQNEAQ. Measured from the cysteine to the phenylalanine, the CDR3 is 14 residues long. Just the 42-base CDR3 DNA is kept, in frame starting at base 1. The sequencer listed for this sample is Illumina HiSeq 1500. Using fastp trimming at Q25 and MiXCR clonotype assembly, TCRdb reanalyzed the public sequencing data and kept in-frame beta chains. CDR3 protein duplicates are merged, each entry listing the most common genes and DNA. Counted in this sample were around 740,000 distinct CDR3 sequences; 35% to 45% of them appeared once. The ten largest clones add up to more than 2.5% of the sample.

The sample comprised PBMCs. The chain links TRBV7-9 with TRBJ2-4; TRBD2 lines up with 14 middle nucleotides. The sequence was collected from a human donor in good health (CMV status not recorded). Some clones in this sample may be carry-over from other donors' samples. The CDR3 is CTSSPRRLAGGEYF. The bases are TGTACCAGCAGCCCGCGCAGACTAGCGGGAGGGGAGTACTTC.